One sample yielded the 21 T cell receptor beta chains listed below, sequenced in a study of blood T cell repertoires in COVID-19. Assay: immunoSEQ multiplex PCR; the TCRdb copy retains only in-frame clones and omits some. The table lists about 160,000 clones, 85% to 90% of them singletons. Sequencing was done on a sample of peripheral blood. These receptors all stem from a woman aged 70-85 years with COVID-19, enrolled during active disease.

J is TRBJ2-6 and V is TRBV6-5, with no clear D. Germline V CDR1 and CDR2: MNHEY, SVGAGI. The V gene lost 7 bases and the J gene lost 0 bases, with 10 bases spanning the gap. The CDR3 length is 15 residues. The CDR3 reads CASTPQYSGANVLTF. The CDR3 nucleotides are TGTGCCAGCACGCCGCAGTACTCTGGGGCCAACGTCCTGACTTTC.

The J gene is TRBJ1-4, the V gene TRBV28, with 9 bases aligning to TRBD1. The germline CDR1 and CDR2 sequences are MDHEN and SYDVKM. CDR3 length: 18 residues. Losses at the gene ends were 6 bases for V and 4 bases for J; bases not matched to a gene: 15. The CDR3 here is CASSLIKKAGQGNEKLFF. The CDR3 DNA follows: TGTGCCAGCAGCCTAATAAAAAAGGCGGGACAGGGTAATGAAAAACTGTTTTTT. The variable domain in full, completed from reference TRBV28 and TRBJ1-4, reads DVKVTQSSRYLVKRTGEKVFLECVQDMDHENMFWYRQDPGLGLRLIYFSYDVKMKEKGDIPEGYSVSREKKERFSLILESASTNQTSMYLCASSLIKKAGQGNEKLFFGSGTQLSVL.

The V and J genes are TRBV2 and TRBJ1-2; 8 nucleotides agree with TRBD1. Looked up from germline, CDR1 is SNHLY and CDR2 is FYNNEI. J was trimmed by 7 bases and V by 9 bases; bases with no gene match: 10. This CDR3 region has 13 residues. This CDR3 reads CASGTGGLFGYTF. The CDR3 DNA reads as TGTGCCAGTGGGACAGGTGGACTATTTGGCTACACCTTC.

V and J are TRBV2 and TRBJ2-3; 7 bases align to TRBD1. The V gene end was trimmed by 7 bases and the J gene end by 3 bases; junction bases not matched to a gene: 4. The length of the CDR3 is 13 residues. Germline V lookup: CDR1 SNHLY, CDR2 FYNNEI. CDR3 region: CASTSQGTDTQYF. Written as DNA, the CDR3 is TGTGCCAGCACCTCACAGGGGACAGATACGCAGTATTTT.

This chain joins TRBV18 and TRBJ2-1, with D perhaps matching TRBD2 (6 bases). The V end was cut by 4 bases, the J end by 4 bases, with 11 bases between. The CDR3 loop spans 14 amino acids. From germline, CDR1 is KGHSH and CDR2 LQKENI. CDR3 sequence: CASSRSAGYNEQFF. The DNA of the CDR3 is TGTGCCAGCTCACGGTCTGCGGGGTACAATGAGCAGTTCTTC.

Written as DNA, the CDR3 is TGTGCCAGCAGCGGCGGGGATGGCGGGGGAGATACGCAGTATTTT. Protein: CASSGGDGGGDTQYF. V and J are TRBV5-4 and TRBJ2-3; 7 bases are shared with TRBD2. This CDR3 region has 15 residues. Germline V gene data show CDR1 as SGHNT and CDR2 as YYREEE (reference sequence). The V gene end was trimmed by 4 bases and the J gene end by 5 bases; junction bases not matched to a gene: 10.

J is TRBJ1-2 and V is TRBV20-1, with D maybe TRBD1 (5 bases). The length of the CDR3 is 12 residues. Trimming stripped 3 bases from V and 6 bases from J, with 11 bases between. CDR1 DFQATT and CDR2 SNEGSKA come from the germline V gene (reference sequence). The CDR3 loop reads CSASRQKNGYTF. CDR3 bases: TGCAGTGCTAGTAGACAGAAAAATGGCTACACCTTC.

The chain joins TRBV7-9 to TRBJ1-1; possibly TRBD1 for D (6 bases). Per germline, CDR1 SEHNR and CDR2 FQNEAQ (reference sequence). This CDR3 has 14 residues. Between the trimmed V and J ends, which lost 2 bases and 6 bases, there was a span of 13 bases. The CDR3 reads CASSLPTGIAEAFF. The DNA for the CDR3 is TGTGCCAGCAGCTTACCCACAGGGATCGCTGAAGCTTTCTTT. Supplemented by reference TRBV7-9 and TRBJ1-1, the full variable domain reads DTGVSQNPRHKITKRGQNVTFRCDPISEHNRLYWYRQTLGQGPEFLTYFQNEAQLEKSRLLSDRFSAERPKGSFSTLEIQRTEQGDSAMYLCASSLPTGIAEAFFGQGTRLTVV.

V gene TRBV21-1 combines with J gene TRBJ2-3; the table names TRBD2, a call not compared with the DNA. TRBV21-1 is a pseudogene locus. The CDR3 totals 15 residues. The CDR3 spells CASSRGLAHTDTQYF. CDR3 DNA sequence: TGTGCCAGCAGCCGAGGGCTAGCCCACACAGATACGCAGTATTTT.

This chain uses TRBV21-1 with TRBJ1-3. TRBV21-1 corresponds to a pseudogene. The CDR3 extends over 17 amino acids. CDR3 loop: CASSKGPADIHWRAIYF. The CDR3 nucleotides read TGTGCCAGCAGCAAAGGCCCTGCGGACATTCACTGGAGGGCCATATATTTT.

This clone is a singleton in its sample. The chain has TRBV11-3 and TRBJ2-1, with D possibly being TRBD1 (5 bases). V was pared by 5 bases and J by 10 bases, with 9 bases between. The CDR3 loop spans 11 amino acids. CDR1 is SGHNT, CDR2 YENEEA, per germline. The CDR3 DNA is TGTGCCAGCAGCGCCGACAGCGAGCAGTTCTTC. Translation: CASSADSEQFF.

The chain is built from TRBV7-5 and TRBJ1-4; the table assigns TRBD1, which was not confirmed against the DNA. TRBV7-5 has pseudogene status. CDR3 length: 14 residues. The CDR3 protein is CVIADDRGGEKLFF. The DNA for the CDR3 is TGTGTCATAGCAGACGACAGGGGTGGGGAAAAACTGTTTTTT.

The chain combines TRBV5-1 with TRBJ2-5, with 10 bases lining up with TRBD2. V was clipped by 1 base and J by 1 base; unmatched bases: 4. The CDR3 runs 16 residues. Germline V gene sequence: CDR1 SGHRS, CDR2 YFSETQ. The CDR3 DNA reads TGCGCCAGCAGCTTGTTCCTAGCGGGGGCCCAAGAGACCCAGTACTTC. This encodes CASSLFLAGAQETQYF.

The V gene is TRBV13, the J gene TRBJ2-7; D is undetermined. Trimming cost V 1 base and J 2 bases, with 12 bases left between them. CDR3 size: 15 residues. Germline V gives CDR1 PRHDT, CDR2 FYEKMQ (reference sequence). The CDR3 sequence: CASSLVALPPYEQYF. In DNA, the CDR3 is TGTGCCAGCAGCTTAGTGGCCCTCCCCCCCTACGAGCAGTACTTC.

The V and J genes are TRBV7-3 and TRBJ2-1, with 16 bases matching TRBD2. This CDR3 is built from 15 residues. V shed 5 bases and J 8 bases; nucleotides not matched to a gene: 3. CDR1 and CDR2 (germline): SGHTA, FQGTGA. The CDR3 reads CASSRGTSGRDEQFF. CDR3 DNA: TGTGCCAGCAGCCGAGGGACTAGCGGGAGGGATGAGCAGTTCTTC.

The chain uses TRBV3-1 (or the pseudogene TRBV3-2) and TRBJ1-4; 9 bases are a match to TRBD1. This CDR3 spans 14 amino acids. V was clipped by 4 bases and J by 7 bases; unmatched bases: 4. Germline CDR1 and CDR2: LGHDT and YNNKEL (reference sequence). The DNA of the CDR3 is TGTGCCAGCAGCCTTGGGACAGGGAGTGAAAAACTGTTTTTT. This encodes CASSLGTGSEKLFF.

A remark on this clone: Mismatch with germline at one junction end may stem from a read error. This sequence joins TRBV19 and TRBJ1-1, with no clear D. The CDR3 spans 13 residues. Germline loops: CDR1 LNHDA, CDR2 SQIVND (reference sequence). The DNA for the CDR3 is TGTGCCAGTAGTCTAGAAGCGGGTACTGAAGCTTTCTTT. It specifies CASSLEAGTEAFF.

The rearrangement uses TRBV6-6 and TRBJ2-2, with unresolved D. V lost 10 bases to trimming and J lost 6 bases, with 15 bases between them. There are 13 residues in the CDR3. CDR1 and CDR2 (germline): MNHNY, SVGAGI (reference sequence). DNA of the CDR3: TGTGCCACGCAGGTTTTTTATTCCGGGGAGCTGTTTTTT. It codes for CATQVFYSGELFF.

CDR3 loop: CASSRRLSYNEQFF. CDR3 DNA sequence: TGTGCCAGCAGCCGGAGGTTGTCCTACAATGAGCAGTTCTTC. The genes are TRBV27 and TRBJ2-1; D may be TRBD2 (5 bases). Trimming took 6 bases from V and 1 from J, leaving 10 bases between them. Looked up from germline, CDR1 is MNHEY and CDR2 is SMNVEV (reference sequence). This CDR3 has 14 residues.

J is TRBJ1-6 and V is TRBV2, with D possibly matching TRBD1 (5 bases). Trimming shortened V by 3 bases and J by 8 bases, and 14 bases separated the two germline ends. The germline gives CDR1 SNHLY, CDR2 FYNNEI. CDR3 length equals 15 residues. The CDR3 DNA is TGTGCCAGCAGTGATACCGGGACTGGGGATTCACCCCTCCACTTT. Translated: CASSDTGTGDSPLHF.

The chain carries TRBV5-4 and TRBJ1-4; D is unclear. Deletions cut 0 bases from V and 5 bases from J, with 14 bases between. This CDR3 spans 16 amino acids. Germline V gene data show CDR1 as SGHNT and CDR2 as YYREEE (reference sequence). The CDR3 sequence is CASSLDIPAGNEKLFF. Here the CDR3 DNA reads TGTGCCAGCAGCTTGGACATACCGGCAGGAAATGAAAAACTGTTTTTT. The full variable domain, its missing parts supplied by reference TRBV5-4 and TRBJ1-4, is ETGVTQSPTHLIKTRGQQVTLRCSSQSGHNTVSWYQQALGQGPQFIFQYYREEENGRGNFPPRFSGLQFPNYSSELNVNALELDDSALYLCASSLDIPAGNEKLFFGSGTQLSVL.